This entry lists 24 T cell receptor beta chains sequenced from one sample in a study of glioma-infiltrating T cells after dendritic cell vaccination. Time point in this sample: after dendritic cell vaccination, including at tumor progression/relapse. The repertoire was sequenced with immunoSEQ multiplex PCR; TCRdb's copy has only in-frame clones and lacks some. The table has over 55,000 clones, roughly 80% seen once. Sequences were derived from blood, sampled after dendritic cell vaccination. The receptors come from a human donor with glioblastoma.

This chain links TRBV4-2 with TRBJ2-6; TRBD2 matches 7 bases. CDR1 and CDR2 from the germline V gene are LGHNA and YNFKEQ. V lost 0 bases, J lost 0 bases, and 2 bases stayed unmatched. The CDR3 is made up of 17 amino acids. CDR3 loop: CASSQDGTNSGANVLTF. The CDR3 bases are TGTGCCAGCAGCCAAGATGGGACTAACTCTGGGGCCAACGTCCTGACTTTC.

This clone was picked up one time. The junction and the germline gene differ at one end; a read error may be behind it. The V and J genes are TRBV5-1 and TRBJ2-7; 7 bases are a match to TRBD2. This CDR3 has 14 amino acids. CDR1 is SGHRS and CDR2 is YFSETQ in the germline V gene. CDR3 DNA sequence: TGCGCCGGCAGCGCCTCTAGCGGCCCCTACGAGCAGTACTTC. Translation gives CAGSASSGPYEQYF.

The gene calls are TRBV5-4 and TRBJ2-5, with D perhaps matching TRBD2 (6 bases). CDR1 SGHNT and CDR2 YYREEE come from the germline V gene (reference sequence). V gave up 3 bases and J gave up 5 bases, with 11 bases separating them. This CDR3 has 13 amino acids. This chain's CDR3 is CASSWGVMETQYF. For the CDR3, the DNA is TGTGCCAGCAGCTGGGGGGTCATGGAGACCCAGTACTTC.

The CDR3 bases are TGTGCCAGCAGCGCGGGGGGGGACATACGCGTCTGGGGGACCGGGGAGCTGTTTTTT. The encoded protein is CASSAGGDIRVWGTGELFF. This rearrangement joins TRBV21-1 to TRBJ2-2; TRBD2 is taken as the D call from the table, unchecked against the DNA. TRBV21-1 is marked as a pseudogene. This CDR3 spans 19 amino acids.

The chain carries TRBV30 and TRBJ2-5, with 12 bases that match TRBD1. The CDR3 runs to 14 residues. Trimming removed 3 bases from V and 6 bases from J; junction bases left unmatched: 5. Germline values: CDR1 GTSNPN, CDR2 SVGIG (reference sequence). The CDR3, as DNA: TGTGCCTGGAGGGGGGACAGGGGGCTTAAGACCCAGTACTTC. Translated, it gives CAWRGDRGLKTQYF.

CDR3 amino acids: CASTGGRRNSPLHF. The CDR3 DNA follows: TGTGCCAGTACGGGGGGACGGCGTAATTCACCCCTCCACTTT. The gene calls are TRBV19 and TRBJ1-6; TRBD1 is a possible D gene (5 bases). This CDR3 region has 14 residues. V lost 7 bases and J 6 bases, leaving 13 bases between the germline ends. Per the germline V gene, CDR1 is LNHDA and CDR2 is SQIVND (reference sequence).

This clone showed up just once. The V call is TRBV10-1, the J call TRBJ2-7, with 12 positions matching TRBD1. The V gene's germline CDR1 is WNHNN and CDR2 SYGVQD (reference sequence). The ends lost 3 bases at V and 6 bases at J; junction bases unmatched: 6. This CDR3 has 15 residues. The CDR3 loop reads CASSDPGTGGFEQYF. Here the CDR3 DNA reads TGCGCCAGCAGTGACCCCGGGACAGGGGGCTTCGAGCAGTACTTC.

This clone showed up just a few times. The gene calls are TRBV7-9 and TRBJ2-7; TRBD2 aligns across 8 bases. CDR3 length equals 14 residues. V lost 1 base and J lost 9; bases outside the gene matches: 8. The germline V gene has CDR1 SEHNR and CDR2 FQNEAQ (reference sequence). CDR3: CASSLVSGGPRQYF. CDR3 nucleotide sequence: TGTGCCAGCAGCTTAGTGTCGGGGGGGCCTAGGCAGTACTTC.

The gene calls are TRBV11-2 and TRBJ2-7, with 7 bases fitting TRBD2. The germline gives CDR1 SGHAT, CDR2 FQNNGV. The V and J ends lost 8 bases and 4 bases, in that order; junction bases with no gene match: 11. The CDR3 has 14 residues. CDR3 nucleotide sequence: TGTGCCAGCCTAGCTTGGGGGGGAAGTTACGAGCAGTACTTC. It translates to CASLAWGGSYEQYF.

V gene TRBV5-4 combines with J gene TRBJ2-5, with D unresolved. Trimming pared 2 bases from V and 4 bases from J, leaving 15 bases between. This CDR3 contains 15 residues. Germline CDR1 SGHNT, CDR2 YYREEE (reference sequence). The CDR3 bases are TGTGCCAGCAGCTTAAACGATATGCGCGGAGAGACCCAGTACTTC. Protein product: CASSLNDMRGETQYF.

This chain connects TRBV6-1 to TRBJ2-7, with 8 bases fitting TRBD1. CDR3 length: 13 amino acids. Germline V gives CDR1 MNHNS, CDR2 SASEGT. V lost 6 bases to trimming and J lost 5 bases; unmatched junction nucleotides: 6. DNA of the CDR3: TGTGCCAGCAGCCCCGGACAGGGCAACGAGCAGTACTTC. Its protein product is CASSPGQGNEQYF.

In its sample, this clone was seen once. The gene calls are TRBV7-6 and TRBJ1-1, with 8 bases lining up with TRBD1. In germline, CDR1 is SGHVS, CDR2 FNYEAQ. Trimming removed 1 base from V and 0 bases from J; junction bases left unmatched: 10. This CDR3 spans 18 amino acids. CDR3 in DNA: TGTGCCAGCAGCTTAGTATGGCAGGGGGCCCTTATGAACACTGAAGCTTTCTTT. Translated: CASSLVWQGALMNTEAFF.

V and J are TRBV2 and TRBJ2-1; the match to TRBD1 covers 9 bases. Germline V gene sequence: CDR1 SNHLY, CDR2 FYNNEI. The ends lost 9 bases at V and 8 bases at J; junction bases unmatched: 11. The length of the CDR3 is 14 residues. The DNA of the CDR3 is TGTGCCAGTATCGGGACAGGGAACAGCTATGAGCAGTTCTTC. Protein: CASIGTGNSYEQFF.

Note on this clone: The sample has other DNA sequences that encode this CDR3 too. This chain joins TRBV6-1 and TRBJ2-7, with a possible D match to TRBD2 (5 bases). V lost 0 bases, J lost 4 bases, and 16 bases lay in between. The CDR3 extends over 16 amino acids. Per germline, CDR1 MNHNS and CDR2 SASEGT. In DNA form, the CDR3 reads TGTGCCAGCAGTGAAGCGCCAGTGGACTTTTCTTACGAGCAGTACTTC. The encoded protein is CASSEAPVDFSYEQYF.

J is TRBJ2-1 and V is TRBV11-1, with D possibly matching TRBD2 (5 bases). The V and J ends lost 5 bases and 10 bases respectively, with 18 bases between them. Germline-derived CDR1 and CDR2 are SGHAT and FQDESV (reference sequence). This CDR3 comprises 14 residues. The CDR3 sequence is CASSHPAGIGEQFF. In DNA, the CDR3 is TGTGCCAGCAGCCACCCCGCCGGGATTGGCGAGCAGTTCTTC.

The chain combines TRBV30 with TRBJ2-1, with 8 nucleotides matching TRBD1. CDR3 length equals 14 residues. Germline V CDR1 and CDR2: GTSNPN, SVGIG (reference sequence). V dropped 0 bases and J dropped 9; count of bases not matched to a gene: 7. In nucleotides, the CDR3 is TGTGCCTGGAGTGTAAACAGGGGGTGGGGTGAGCAGTTCTTC. Residues: CAWSVNRGWGEQFF.

The CDR3 sequence: CASSLPPIGEAFF. The CDR3 DNA follows: TGTGCCAGCAGCCTCCCTCCCATCGGTGAAGCTTTCTTT. The V call is TRBV4-2, the J call TRBJ1-1, with D uncertain. This CDR3 is built from 13 residues. Germline V CDR1 and CDR2: LGHNA, YNFKEQ. Trimming pared 4 bases from V and 7 bases from J, leaving 13 bases between.

The chain has TRBV19 and TRBJ1-1; D is unclear. From germline, CDR1 is LNHDA and CDR2 SQIVND (reference sequence). Trimming pared 1 base from V and 6 bases from J, leaving 15 bases between. CDR3 size: 15 residues. This chain's CDR3 is CASSIAWEGSAEAFF. CDR3 in DNA: TGTGCCAGTAGTATAGCCTGGGAGGGATCGGCTGAAGCTTTCTTT.

The V call is TRBV7-9, the J call TRBJ1-1, with TRBD1 identical over 9 bases. Trimming took 5 bases from V and 8 from J; bases not matched to a gene: 9. The length of the CDR3 is 14 residues. Germline loops: CDR1 SEHNR, CDR2 FQNEAQ (reference sequence). The CDR3 DNA sequence: TGTGCCAGCAGCAACACCGGGACAGGGTACGAAGCTTTCTTT. It translates to CASSNTGTGYEAFF.

The V and J genes are TRBV5-4 and TRBJ1-1; D is ambiguous. V was cut by 0 bases and J by 1 base, with 7 bases left in between. The germline gives CDR1 SGHNT, CDR2 YYREEE (reference sequence). This CDR3 region has 14 residues. The CDR3 DNA follows: TGTGCCAGCAGCTTGGTAGCGAAGAACACTGAAGCTTTCTTT. This encodes CASSLVAKNTEAFF.

The chain combines TRBV5-4 with TRBJ2-2; D is perhaps TRBD1 (5 bases). Trimming removed 1 base from V and 7 bases from J, with 11 bases in between. The CDR3 runs 14 residues. Germline assignment: CDR1 SGHNT and CDR2 YYREEE (reference sequence). The CDR3 is CASSLSRADGELFF. CDR3 in DNA: TGTGCCAGCAGCTTGAGCAGGGCGGACGGGGAGCTGTTTTTT. The full variable domain, in which reference TRBV5-4 and TRBJ2-2 provide the parts outside the CDR3, is ETGVTQSPTHLIKTRGQQVTLRCSSQSGHNTVSWYQQALGQGPQFIFQYYREEENGRGNFPPRFSGLQFPNYSSELNVNALELDDSALYLCASSLSRADGELFFGEGSRLTVL.

This chain uses TRBV19 with TRBJ1-4; a weak D match, TRBD1 (5 bases). This CDR3 has 16 amino acids. V dropped 3 bases and J dropped 1 base, with 12 bases sitting between them. CDR1 LNHDA and CDR2 SQIVND come from the germline V gene (reference sequence). The CDR3 region has the DNA TGTGCCAGTAGTATCCCAGGGAGGGTAACTAATGAAAAACTGTTTTTT. It translates to CASSIPGRVTNEKLFF.

In this sample, this clone turned up a few times. The V call is TRBV21-1, the J call TRBJ1-5; TRBD1, the D gene given by the table, was not confirmed from the DNA. TRBV21-1 is flagged as a pseudogene. The length of the CDR3 is 16 residues. Here the CDR3 reads CASSTPTGNCNQPQHF. The CDR3 nucleotides are TGTGCCAGCAGCACCCCTACAGGGAACTGCAATCAGCCCCAGCATTTT.

The genes are TRBV7-2 and TRBJ2-5; D gene unclear. CDR1 and CDR2 from the germline V gene are SGHTA and FQGNSA. Trimming stripped 5 bases from V and 3 bases from J, with 10 bases between. The CDR3 is 13 amino acids. The CDR3, as DNA: TGTGCCAGCAGCCGAGGTGGTGAAGAGACCCAGTACTTC. It translates to CASSRGGEETQYF.